The present entry profiles one T cell receptor beta chain with its context. The sample belongs to a study of blood T cell repertoires in COVID-19. Whole-study context: Some COVID-19 samples were acute and others convalescent; all came from the United States, Italy and Spain. T cells, B-cell-depleted T cells, or PBMCs provided the cDNA or gDNA that served as material.

V was clipped by 4 bases and J by 4 bases, with 10 bases between them. CDR1 and CDR2 (germline): LGHDT, YNNKEL (reference sequence). CDR3 length: 14 residues. Original analysis: Amplified reference gene primers provided the basis for estimating nucleated cell counts. Sequencing used immunoSEQ multiplex PCR; TCRdb keeps in-frame clones, though not all of them. Clone size and the V and J calls come from that table; the DNA yielded D and trimming. The repertoire includes about 260,000 clones, approximately 82% of them detected once, and under 5.5% sits in the top ten. The chain couples TRBV3-1 (or the pseudogene TRBV3-2) to TRBJ2-2, with a possible D match to TRBD2 (5 bases). This clonotype was obtained from a man between 60 and 75 years old who had recovered from COVID-19. Sequencing was performed on peripheral blood. The CDR3 bases are TGTGCCAGCAGCCCGGCGGGCGGCACCGGGGAGCTGTTTTTT. Its translation: CASSPAGGTGELFF.